This T cell receptor beta chain was retrieved from a study of T-cell reconstitution after alpha-beta-depleted transplantation in children. Study outcomes and limitations: T-cell counts and diversity were attributed mostly to newly produced T cells one year after transplant. Several hundred expanded graft clones reportedly supplied alpha-beta T cells about two months after transplant.

Unique molecular identifiers were incorporated when the TCRbeta library was constructed. In TCRdb, the PCR reads were re-called with MiXCR into one record per CDR3 protein. This table has around 700,000 distinct CDR3 sequences, about an eighth appearing once. The table lists this clonotype with many counts. Antigen: not known. V lost 4 bases to trimming and J lost 1 base, with 7 bases between them. The CDR3 is 13 residues long. Germline assignment: CDR1 MNHNS and CDR2 SASEGT. The gene calls are TRBV6-1 and TRBJ1-1, with D possibly matching TRBD1 (5 bases). The sequence derives from a girl aged 2 to 10 with congenital amegakaryocytic thrombocytopenia, due to receive a stem cell transplant. The sequencing used PBMCs, collected before TCRalphabeta/CD19-depleted stem cell transplant. This CDR3 reads CASSVRENTEAFF. The CDR3 DNA reads TGTGCCAGCAGTGTCAGGGAGAACACTGAAGCTTTCTTT.